Detailed here is one TCR beta chain. Its antigen is unidentified. The data belong to a study of CD8+ T cells in alopecia areata. cDNA reverse transcribed from extracted RNA served as the sequencing template. The data were produced by immunoSEQ multiplex PCR, yet TCRdb's version contains in-frame clones alone and is incomplete. The repertoire has under 300,000 clones, roughly two thirds of them found once; the top ten carry roughly 1.2%. Study-wide results and limits: Clarity of TCR sharing across patients fell short of that in mice, possibly HLA-related. Normal-skin resident alphabeta T cells also appear among scalp sample sequences.

Germline V gives CDR1 SGHVS, CDR2 FQNEAQ. The CDR3 totals 14 residues. Trimming cost V 3 bases and J 5 bases; bases outside gene matches: 6. The sample in question was CD4+ T cells sorted from blood, obtained at week 0. The chain carries TRBV7-8 and TRBJ2-5; 7 bases match TRBD1. This TCR came from a human donor with alopecia areata. CDR3 loop: CASSFGTVVETQYF. In DNA form, the CDR3 reads TGTGCCAGCAGCTTCGGGACAGTAGTTGAGACCCAGTACTTC.